This passage covers 16 T cell receptor beta chains from one sample sequenced in a study of T cells in Graves' hyperthyroidism and ophthalmopathy. Using RNA transcripts as the source, TCR beta CDR3 regions were amplified. Researchers ran a first-round RT-PCR on the TCR CDR3 using the HTBI primer set. MiXCR, applied by TCRdb to the multiplex PCR reads, yields one record per CDR3 protein. The sample has 250,000 to 350,000 distinct CDR3 sequences, approximately 21% seen once; the top ten hold 50% to 75%. The specimen sequenced was blood. Receptors were obtained from a man aged 25 to 45 with Graves' ophthalmopathy.

The chain is built from TRBV19 and TRBJ1-6; D might be TRBD1 (5 bases). The germline V gene encodes CDR1 LNHDA and CDR2 SQIVND (reference sequence). The CDR3 extends over 15 amino acids. V dropped 5 bases and J dropped 13 bases, with 21 bases sitting between them. CDR3 amino acids: CASSVGLEGRYPLHF. CDR3 coding DNA: TGTGCCAGTAGTGTGGGATTGGAGGGGCGGTATCCCCTCCACTTT.

The chain has TRBV4-1 and TRBJ2-7, with 8 positions matching TRBD1. CDR3 size: 17 residues. Germline V CDR1 and CDR2: MGHRA, YSYEKL. Unmatched junction bases numbered 13, after V lost 1 base and J lost 5 bases. The CDR3 nucleotides are TGCGCCAGCAGCCAAGGAGGAGGCAGGGGGCGCGACAACGAGCAGTACTTC. This encodes CASSQGGGRGRDNEQYF.

This chain connects TRBV5-4 to TRBJ2-7, with D possibly matching TRBD1 (6 bases). This CDR3 comprises 14 residues. CDR1 is SGHNT and CDR2 is YYREEE in the germline V gene (reference sequence). V was shortened by 3 bases and J by 3 bases, with 13 bases between the two germline ends. The CDR3 nucleotides read TGTGCCAGCAGCTATTGGGACAACCGCTACGAGCAGTACTTC. It encodes CASSYWDNRYEQYF.

The sample holds many counts of this clonotype. V gene TRBV3-1 combines with J gene TRBJ1-1; tentatively, D is TRBD1 (5 bases). V lost 5 bases and J lost 2, with 9 bases in between. CDR1 is LGHDT and CDR2 is YNNKEL in the germline V gene (reference sequence). The CDR3 covers 13 residues. CDR3 residues: CASSRGVNTEAFF. The CDR3 DNA sequence: TGTGCCAGCAGCAGGGGAGTAAACACTGAAGCTTTCTTT.

This clonotype was seen repeatedly, ten times or more. The rearrangement links TRBV7-9 to TRBJ2-7; TRBD2 matches at 14 bases. Per the germline V gene, CDR1 is SEHNR and CDR2 is FQNEAQ (reference sequence). V was clipped by 5 bases and J by 5 bases; unmatched bases: 2. CDR3 length equals 14 residues. The CDR3 is CASSGTSGSNEQYF. The CDR3 nucleotides are TGTGCCAGCAGCGGGACTAGCGGGAGCAACGAGCAGTACTTC.

The table lists this clonotype with a few counts. The rearrangement uses TRBV29-1 and TRBJ1-1; D uncertain. Germline V gene data show CDR1 as SQVTM and CDR2 as ANQGSEA. The length of the CDR3 is 14 residues. Trimming cost V 4 bases and J 0 bases, with 12 bases left between them. The CDR3 is CSVARQTVNTEAFF. CDR3 bases: TGCAGCGTTGCCCGCCAGACCGTGAACACTGAAGCTTTCTTT.

The chain combines TRBV7-8 with TRBJ2-5; D is tentatively TRBD1 or TRBD2 (5 bases each). The germline gives CDR1 SGHVS, CDR2 FQNEAQ. Trimming removed 5 bases at V and 5 bases at J, with 15 bases between. The CDR3 is 14 amino acids. The CDR3 nucleotides read TGTGCCAGCAGCCGGACGGGGCTGAGGGAGACCCAGTACTTC. It encodes CASSRTGLRETQYF.

This clonotype was counted once. The chain combines TRBV7-9 with TRBJ2-3; D unclear. CDR1 is SEHNR and CDR2 is FQNEAQ in the germline V gene (reference sequence). V lost 1 base, J lost 4 bases, and 15 bases lay in between. This CDR3 spans 16 amino acids. CDR3 coding DNA: TGTGCCAGCAGCTTAGGAGTCCGGCCAGCGTCAGATACGCAGTATTTT. Protein: CASSLGVRPASDTQYF. Combining the CDR3 with reference TRBV7-9 and TRBJ2-3 gives the whole variable domain DTGVSQNPRHKITKRGQNVTFRCDPISEHNRLYWYRQTLGQGPEFLTYFQNEAQLEKSRLLSDRFSAERPKGSFSTLEIQRTEQGDSAMYLCASSLGVRPASDTQYFGPGTRLTVL.

This clonotype appeared many times. The chain joins TRBV20-1 to TRBJ1-5; perhaps TRBD1 as D (6 bases). This CDR3 contains 16 residues. The V end lost 0 bases, the J end lost 0 bases, and 12 bases lay between the germline ends. Germline values: CDR1 DFQATT, CDR2 SNEGSKA (reference sequence). Written as DNA, the CDR3 is TGCAGTGCTAGAGATCGGGGGGCTTATAGCAATCAGCCCCAGCATTTT. It specifies CSARDRGAYSNQPQHF.

V and J are TRBV27 and TRBJ1-5; D possibly corresponds to TRBD1 (5 bases). Germline V lookup: CDR1 MNHEY, CDR2 SMNVEV (reference sequence). V was cut by 4 bases and J by 7 bases, with 17 bases left in between. The CDR3 covers 15 residues. CDR3 nucleotides: TGTGCCAGCAGTTCGGGGACGGGGAAGGGACAGCCCCAGCATTTT. Amino acid sequence: CASSSGTGKGQPQHF.

This clonotype was picked up many times. The V call is TRBV2, the J call TRBJ2-3; D not certain. Deletions cut 8 bases from V and 1 base from J, with 16 bases between. Germline V gene lookup returns CDR1 SNHLY and CDR2 FYNNEI. This CDR3 spans 15 amino acids. CDR3 DNA: TGTGCCAGCCTGTCGGTGGACGTTGGCACAGATACGCAGTATTTT. Protein sequence: CASLSVDVGTDTQYF. Complete variable domain (other parts from reference TRBV2 and TRBJ2-3): EPEVTQTPSHQVTQMGQEVILRCVPISNHLYFYWYRQILGQKVEFLVSFYNNEISEKSEIFDDQFSVERPDGSNFTLKIRSTKLEDSAMYFCASLSVDVGTDTQYFGPGTRLTVL.

The rearrangement uses TRBV7-2 and TRBJ2-1, with 9 bases matching TRBD2. Trimming removed 5 bases from V and 6 bases from J; junction bases left unmatched: 14. Germline lookup yields CDR1 SGHTA and CDR2 FQGNSA. The CDR3 is 17 amino acids. DNA of the CDR3: TGTGCCAGCAGCGTCCGATTTGGGGTAGCGGGAGTCAATGAGCAGTTCTTC. Translated: CASSVRFGVAGVNEQFF.

This clonotype was detected ten times or more. The chain is built from TRBV15 and TRBJ2-1; no reliable D call. With 0 bases removed from V and 7 bases from J, the gap between germline ends came to 13 bases. CDR1 LNHNV and CDR2 YYDKDF come from the germline V gene (reference sequence). The CDR3 runs 15 residues. The DNA of the CDR3 is TGTGCCACCAGCAGAGATCCCGGAGTTGGGAATGAGCAGTTCTTC. It yields the protein CATSRDPGVGNEQFF. The full variable domain, its missing parts supplied by reference TRBV15 and TRBJ2-1, is DAMVIQNPRYQVTQFGKPVTLSCSQTLNHNVMYWYQQKSSQAPKLLFHYYDKDFNNEADTPDNFQSRRPNTSFCFLDIRSPGLGDTAMYLCATSRDPGVGNEQFFGPGTRLTVL.

This clonotype has more than one count but fewer than ten. The chain uses TRBV5-6 and TRBJ2-7, with D tentatively TRBD1 (5 bases). Germline V gene sequence: CDR1 SGHDT, CDR2 YYEEEE. CDR3 length: 15 amino acids. Trimming stripped 0 bases from V and 3 bases from J, with 13 bases between. The DNA for the CDR3 is TGTGCCAGCAGCTTGGGTAGCCAGGGCCTCTACGAGCAGTACTTC. Translation: CASSLGSQGLYEQYF.

The CDR3 nucleotides are TGTGCCAGCAGAACCCAATGGGACAGGAACACTGAAGCTTTCTTT. This gives the protein CASRTQWDRNTEAFF. The chain uses TRBV12-3 or TRBV12-4 and TRBJ1-1; TRBD1 matches 7 bases. CDR3 length: 15 amino acids. With 6 bases clipped from V and 1 base from J, the junction kept 8 bases outside the gene matches.

The chain uses TRBV6-2 or TRBV6-3 and TRBJ2-2; possible D gene TRBD2, 5 bases. The CDR3 contains 13 residues. Germline V gene sequence: CDR1 MNHEY, CDR2 SVGEGT. Deletions cut 0 bases from V and 6 bases from J, with 5 bases between. The CDR3 nucleotides are TGTGCCAGCAGTTACTCGAGGGCCGGGGAGCTGTTTTTT. This codes for CASSYSRAGELFF.